Included here is one T cell receptor beta chain sequence, with context. The antigen remains unidentified. The CDR3 contains 13 residues. Germline lookup yields CDR1 MNHEY and CDR2 SVGAGI. Trimming at V came to 5 bases and at J to 8 bases, leaving 3 bases not matched to a gene. This entry comes from a study of radiation and T cells in renal cell carcinoma. General study results and limits: In blood, top tumor clones expanded by 2 weeks, shrinking by 4.

Time point noted: blood 4 weeks post-SBRT, at nephrectomy. Regarding treatment: 15 Gy SBRT to primary tumor, nephrectomy 4 weeks later. Nephrectomy followed 15 Gy stereotactic body radiation by 4 weeks. After SBRT, blood was collected at 2 and 4 weeks, plus baseline. Clear cell pathology was present in this patient's renal cell carcinoma. TCRdb's copy holds only in-frame clones and misses some; the assay was immunoSEQ multiplex PCR. Here the sample spans fewer than 200,000 clones, 88% being singletons. This TCR derives from a woman aged 50 to 60 with renal cell carcinoma. The chain employs TRBV6-5 and TRBJ1-6; the match to TRBD1 covers 7 bases. The source was blood, collected from a patient whose treatment included radiotherapy and nephrectomy. CDR3 amino acids: CASSDRVYSPLHF. Here the CDR3 DNA reads TGTGCCAGCAGTGACAGGGTTTATTCACCCCTCCACTTT.